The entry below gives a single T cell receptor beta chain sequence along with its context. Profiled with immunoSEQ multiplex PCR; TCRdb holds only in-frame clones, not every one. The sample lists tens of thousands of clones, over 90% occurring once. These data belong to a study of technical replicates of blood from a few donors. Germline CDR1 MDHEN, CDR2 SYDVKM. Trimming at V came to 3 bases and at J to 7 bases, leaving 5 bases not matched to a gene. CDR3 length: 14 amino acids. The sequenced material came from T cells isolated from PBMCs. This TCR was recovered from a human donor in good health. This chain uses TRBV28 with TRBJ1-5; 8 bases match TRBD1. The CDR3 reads CASSFGQGGQPQHF. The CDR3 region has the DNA TGTGCCAGCAGTTTCGGACAGGGAGGACAGCCCCAGCATTTT.